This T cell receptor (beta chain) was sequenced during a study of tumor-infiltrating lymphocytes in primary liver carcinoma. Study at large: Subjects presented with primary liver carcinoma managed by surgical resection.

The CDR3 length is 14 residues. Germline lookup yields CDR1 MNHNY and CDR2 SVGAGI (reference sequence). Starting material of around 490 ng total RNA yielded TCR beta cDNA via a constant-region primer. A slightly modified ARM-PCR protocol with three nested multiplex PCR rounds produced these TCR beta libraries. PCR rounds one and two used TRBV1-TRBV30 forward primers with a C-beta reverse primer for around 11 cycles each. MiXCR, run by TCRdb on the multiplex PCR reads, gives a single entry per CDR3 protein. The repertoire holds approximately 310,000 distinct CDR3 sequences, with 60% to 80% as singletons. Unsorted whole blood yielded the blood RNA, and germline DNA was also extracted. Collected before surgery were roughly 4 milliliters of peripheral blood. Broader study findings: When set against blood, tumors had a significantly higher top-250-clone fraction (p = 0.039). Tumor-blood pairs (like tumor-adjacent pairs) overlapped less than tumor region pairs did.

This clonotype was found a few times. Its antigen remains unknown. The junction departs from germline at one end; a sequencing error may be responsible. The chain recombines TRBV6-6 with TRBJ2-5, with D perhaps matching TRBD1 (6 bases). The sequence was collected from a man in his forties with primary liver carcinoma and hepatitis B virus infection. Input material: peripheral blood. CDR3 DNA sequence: TGTGCCTCTAATACAGGGTTGGGGCAAGGGACCCAGTACTTC. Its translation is CASNTGLGQGTQYF.